These T cell receptor beta chains were read from a single sample in a study of blood T cell repertoires in COVID-19. Generated by immunoSEQ multiplex PCR, the TCRdb table keeps only in-frame clones and is missing some. The data show about 260,000 clones, around 87% seen once. The sequencing input was peripheral blood. The receptors were sampled from a woman between 45 and 60 years old with acute or convalescent COVID-19. CDR3s include the opening cysteine and the closing phenylalanine or tryptophan. D genes are given only for firm matches. The size of a clone is reported for some rows only, either as once, few or many, or as a class for expanded clones.

CDR3aa: CASSLASGTAYEQYF
CDR3nt: TGTGCCAGCAGCTTGGCCAGCGGGACCGCCTACGAGCAGTACTTC
v_gene: TRBV5-4
abundance: NA
d_gene: TRBD2
j_gene: TRBJ2-7

CDR3aa: CASSFSGTYTDTQYF
CDR3nt: TGCGCCAGCAGCTTTTCCGGGACTTACACAGATACGCAGTATTTT
v_gene: TRBV5-1
abundance: NA
d_gene: NA
j_gene: TRBJ2-3

CDR3aa: CATSDSSGREVRTQYF
CDR3nt: TGTGCCACCAGTGATTCTAGCGGGAGGGAAGTCAGGACCCAGTACTTC
v_gene: TRBV24-1
abundance: NA
d_gene: TRBD2
j_gene: TRBJ2-5

CDR3aa: CASSSTGAEAFF
CDR3nt: TGTGCCAGCAGCTCTACAGGGGCTGAAGCTTTCTTT
v_gene: TRBV7-3
abundance: NA
d_gene: TRBD1
j_gene: TRBJ1-1

CDR3aa: CASSEAPRGHTEAFF
CDR3nt: TGCGCCAGCAGCGAAGCGCCTAGGGGCCACACTGAAGCTTTCTTT
v_gene: TRBV5-1
abundance: once
d_gene: NA
j_gene: TRBJ1-1

CDR3aa: CASSQEGGDSNQPQHF
CDR3nt: TGTGCCAGCAGCCAAGAAGGGGGGGATAGCAATCAGCCCCAGCATTTT
v_gene: TRBV4-2
abundance: NA
d_gene: NA
j_gene: TRBJ1-5

CDR3aa: CASSVSSGGPNEQFF
CDR3nt: TGTGCCAGCAGCGTATCCTCGGGAGGGCCCAATGAGCAGTTCTTC
v_gene: TRBV9
abundance: NA
d_gene: TRBD2
j_gene: TRBJ2-1

CDR3aa: CASQPTGAHNSPLHF
CDR3nt: TGTGCCAGTCAACCGACAGGGGCCCATAATTCACCCCTCCACTTT
v_gene: TRBV19
abundance: once
d_gene: TRBD1
j_gene: TRBJ1-6

CDR3aa: CASSSRGRYGYTF
CDR3nt: TGTGCCAGTAGTTCTAGGGGAAGATATGGCTACACCTTC
v_gene: TRBV19
abundance: NA
d_gene: NA
j_gene: TRBJ1-2

CDR3aa: CASSIRTAMNTEAFF
CDR3nt: TGTGCCAGCAGCATACGGACAGCTATGAACACTGAAGCTTTCTTT
v_gene: TRBV5-5
abundance: few
d_gene: NA
j_gene: TRBJ1-1

CDR3aa: CASSASGQLSNQPQHF
CDR3nt: TGTGCCAGCAGTGCCTCGGGACAACTTAGCAATCAGCCCCAGCATTTT
v_gene: TRBV27
abundance: NA
d_gene: NA
j_gene: TRBJ1-5

CDR3aa: CASRLGGFAGANVLTF
CDR3nt: TGTGCCAGCAGACTAGGGGGTTTTGCTGGGGCCAACGTCCTGACTTTC
v_gene: TRBV28
abundance: NA
d_gene: NA
j_gene: TRBJ2-6

CDR3aa: CTSSLTASGNTIYF
CDR3nt: TGCACCAGCAGCCTGACAGCCTCTGGAAACACCATATATTTT
v_gene: TRBV1
abundance: NA
d_gene: NA
j_gene: TRBJ1-3

CDR3aa: CASRTHGSSGNTIYF
CDR3nt: TGTGCCAGCAGGACACACGGGAGCTCTGGAAACACCATATATTTT
v_gene: TRBV2
abundance: once
d_gene: NA
j_gene: TRBJ1-3

CDR3aa: CASSLGGAGGSGYTF
CDR3nt: TGCGCCAGCAGCTTGGGTGGGGCAGGGGGCAGCGGCTACACCTTC
v_gene: TRBV5-1
abundance: NA
d_gene: TRBD1
j_gene: TRBJ1-2

CDR3aa: CATSDLQGGARTQYF
CDR3nt: TGTGCCACCAGTGATTTGCAAGGCGGCGCGCGGACCCAGTACTTC
v_gene: TRBV24-1
abundance: few
d_gene: NA
j_gene: TRBJ2-5

CDR3aa: CASIWTSGTYEQYF
CDR3nt: TGTGCCAGCATCTGGACTAGCGGGACCTACGAGCAGTACTTC
v_gene: TRBV2
abundance: once
d_gene: TRBD2
j_gene: TRBJ2-7

CDR3aa: CASSTWTGSYSNQPQHF
CDR3nt: TGTGCCAGCAGTACATGGACAGGAAGCTATAGCAATCAGCCCCAGCATTTT
v_gene: TRBV28
abundance: NA
d_gene: TRBD1
j_gene: TRBJ1-5

CDR3aa: CASSAYDWVYFGYTF
CDR3nt: TGTGCCAGCAGCGCGTACGACTGGGTCTATTTTGGCTACACCTTC
v_gene: TRBV7-8
abundance: NA
d_gene: NA
j_gene: TRBJ1-2

CDR3aa: CASSLVGGANTGELFF
CDR3nt: TGTGCCAGCAGCTTAGTGGGGGGAGCGAACACCGGGGAGCTGTTTTTT
v_gene: TRBV7-2
abundance: NA
d_gene: NA
j_gene: TRBJ2-2

CDR3aa: CASSIWSSGSYEQYF
CDR3nt: TGTGCCAGTAGTATTTGGTCCAGCGGATCCTACGAGCAGTACTTC
v_gene: TRBV19
abundance: NA
d_gene: NA
j_gene: TRBJ2-7

CDR3aa: CASSEAGQGHTEAFF
CDR3nt: TGTGCCAGCAGTGAAGCTGGACAGGGCCACACTGAAGCTTTCTTT
v_gene: TRBV25-1
abundance: few
d_gene: TRBD1
j_gene: TRBJ1-1

CDR3aa: CASSRGSGYQETQYF
CDR3nt: TGTGCCAGTAGTAGGGGTAGCGGATACCAAGAGACCCAGTACTTC
v_gene: TRBV19
abundance: NA
d_gene: NA
j_gene: TRBJ2-5

CDR3aa: CASSPLQAGNTYNEQFF
CDR3nt: TGTGCCAGCAGTCCATTGCAGGCAGGGAACACCTACAATGAGCAGTTCTTC
v_gene: TRBV6-6
abundance: NA
d_gene: NA
j_gene: TRBJ2-1

CDR3aa: CASSMTGRRTGELFF
CDR3nt: TGTGCCAGCAGTATGACAGGGAGGAGAACCGGGGAGCTGTTTTTT
v_gene: TRBV11-2
abundance: NA
d_gene: NA
j_gene: TRBJ2-2

CDR3aa: CASSLAVRGQETQYF
CDR3nt: TGCGCCAGCAGCTTGGCGGTCAGGGGGCAAGAGACCCAGTACTTC
v_gene: TRBV5-1
abundance: NA
d_gene: TRBD1
j_gene: TRBJ2-5

CDR3aa: CASSTWTGAAEQYF
CDR3nt: TGTGCCAGTAGTACTTGGACAGGGGCGGCTGAGCAGTACTTC
v_gene: TRBV19
abundance: NA
d_gene: TRBD1
j_gene: TRBJ2-7

CDR3aa: CASSLRGNIQYF
CDR3nt: TGTGCCAGCAGCCTCAGGGGGAACATTCAGTACTTC
v_gene: TRBV3-1/TRBV3-2
abundance: NA
d_gene: TRBD1
j_gene: TRBJ2-4

CDR3aa: CASSLTGSSINEQFF
CDR3nt: TGTGCCAGCAGCTTAACCGGGAGTAGTATCAATGAGCAGTTCTTC
v_gene: TRBV11-2
abundance: NA
d_gene: NA
j_gene: TRBJ2-1

CDR3aa: CASTGNYGYTF
CDR3nt: TGTGCCAGCACAGGAAACTATGGCTACACCTTC
v_gene: TRBV28
abundance: NA
d_gene: NA
j_gene: TRBJ1-2

CDR3aa: CASSEEGETGDYGYTF
CDR3nt: TGTGCCAGCAGTGAAGAGGGGGAGACAGGGGACTATGGCTACACCTTC
v_gene: TRBV2
abundance: NA
d_gene: TRBD1
j_gene: TRBJ1-2

CDR3aa: CASSHLGGGLKNIQYF
CDR3nt: TGTGCCAGCAGCCACCTGGGGGGGGGCCTCAAAAACATTCAGTACTTC
v_gene: TRBV3-1/TRBV3-2
abundance: NA
d_gene: NA
j_gene: TRBJ2-4

CDR3aa: CASSPGEGRAYEQYF
CDR3nt: TGTGCCAGCTCCCCGGGGGAGGGTCGGGCGTACGAGCAGTACTTC
v_gene: TRBV18
abundance: NA
d_gene: TRBD2
j_gene: TRBJ2-7